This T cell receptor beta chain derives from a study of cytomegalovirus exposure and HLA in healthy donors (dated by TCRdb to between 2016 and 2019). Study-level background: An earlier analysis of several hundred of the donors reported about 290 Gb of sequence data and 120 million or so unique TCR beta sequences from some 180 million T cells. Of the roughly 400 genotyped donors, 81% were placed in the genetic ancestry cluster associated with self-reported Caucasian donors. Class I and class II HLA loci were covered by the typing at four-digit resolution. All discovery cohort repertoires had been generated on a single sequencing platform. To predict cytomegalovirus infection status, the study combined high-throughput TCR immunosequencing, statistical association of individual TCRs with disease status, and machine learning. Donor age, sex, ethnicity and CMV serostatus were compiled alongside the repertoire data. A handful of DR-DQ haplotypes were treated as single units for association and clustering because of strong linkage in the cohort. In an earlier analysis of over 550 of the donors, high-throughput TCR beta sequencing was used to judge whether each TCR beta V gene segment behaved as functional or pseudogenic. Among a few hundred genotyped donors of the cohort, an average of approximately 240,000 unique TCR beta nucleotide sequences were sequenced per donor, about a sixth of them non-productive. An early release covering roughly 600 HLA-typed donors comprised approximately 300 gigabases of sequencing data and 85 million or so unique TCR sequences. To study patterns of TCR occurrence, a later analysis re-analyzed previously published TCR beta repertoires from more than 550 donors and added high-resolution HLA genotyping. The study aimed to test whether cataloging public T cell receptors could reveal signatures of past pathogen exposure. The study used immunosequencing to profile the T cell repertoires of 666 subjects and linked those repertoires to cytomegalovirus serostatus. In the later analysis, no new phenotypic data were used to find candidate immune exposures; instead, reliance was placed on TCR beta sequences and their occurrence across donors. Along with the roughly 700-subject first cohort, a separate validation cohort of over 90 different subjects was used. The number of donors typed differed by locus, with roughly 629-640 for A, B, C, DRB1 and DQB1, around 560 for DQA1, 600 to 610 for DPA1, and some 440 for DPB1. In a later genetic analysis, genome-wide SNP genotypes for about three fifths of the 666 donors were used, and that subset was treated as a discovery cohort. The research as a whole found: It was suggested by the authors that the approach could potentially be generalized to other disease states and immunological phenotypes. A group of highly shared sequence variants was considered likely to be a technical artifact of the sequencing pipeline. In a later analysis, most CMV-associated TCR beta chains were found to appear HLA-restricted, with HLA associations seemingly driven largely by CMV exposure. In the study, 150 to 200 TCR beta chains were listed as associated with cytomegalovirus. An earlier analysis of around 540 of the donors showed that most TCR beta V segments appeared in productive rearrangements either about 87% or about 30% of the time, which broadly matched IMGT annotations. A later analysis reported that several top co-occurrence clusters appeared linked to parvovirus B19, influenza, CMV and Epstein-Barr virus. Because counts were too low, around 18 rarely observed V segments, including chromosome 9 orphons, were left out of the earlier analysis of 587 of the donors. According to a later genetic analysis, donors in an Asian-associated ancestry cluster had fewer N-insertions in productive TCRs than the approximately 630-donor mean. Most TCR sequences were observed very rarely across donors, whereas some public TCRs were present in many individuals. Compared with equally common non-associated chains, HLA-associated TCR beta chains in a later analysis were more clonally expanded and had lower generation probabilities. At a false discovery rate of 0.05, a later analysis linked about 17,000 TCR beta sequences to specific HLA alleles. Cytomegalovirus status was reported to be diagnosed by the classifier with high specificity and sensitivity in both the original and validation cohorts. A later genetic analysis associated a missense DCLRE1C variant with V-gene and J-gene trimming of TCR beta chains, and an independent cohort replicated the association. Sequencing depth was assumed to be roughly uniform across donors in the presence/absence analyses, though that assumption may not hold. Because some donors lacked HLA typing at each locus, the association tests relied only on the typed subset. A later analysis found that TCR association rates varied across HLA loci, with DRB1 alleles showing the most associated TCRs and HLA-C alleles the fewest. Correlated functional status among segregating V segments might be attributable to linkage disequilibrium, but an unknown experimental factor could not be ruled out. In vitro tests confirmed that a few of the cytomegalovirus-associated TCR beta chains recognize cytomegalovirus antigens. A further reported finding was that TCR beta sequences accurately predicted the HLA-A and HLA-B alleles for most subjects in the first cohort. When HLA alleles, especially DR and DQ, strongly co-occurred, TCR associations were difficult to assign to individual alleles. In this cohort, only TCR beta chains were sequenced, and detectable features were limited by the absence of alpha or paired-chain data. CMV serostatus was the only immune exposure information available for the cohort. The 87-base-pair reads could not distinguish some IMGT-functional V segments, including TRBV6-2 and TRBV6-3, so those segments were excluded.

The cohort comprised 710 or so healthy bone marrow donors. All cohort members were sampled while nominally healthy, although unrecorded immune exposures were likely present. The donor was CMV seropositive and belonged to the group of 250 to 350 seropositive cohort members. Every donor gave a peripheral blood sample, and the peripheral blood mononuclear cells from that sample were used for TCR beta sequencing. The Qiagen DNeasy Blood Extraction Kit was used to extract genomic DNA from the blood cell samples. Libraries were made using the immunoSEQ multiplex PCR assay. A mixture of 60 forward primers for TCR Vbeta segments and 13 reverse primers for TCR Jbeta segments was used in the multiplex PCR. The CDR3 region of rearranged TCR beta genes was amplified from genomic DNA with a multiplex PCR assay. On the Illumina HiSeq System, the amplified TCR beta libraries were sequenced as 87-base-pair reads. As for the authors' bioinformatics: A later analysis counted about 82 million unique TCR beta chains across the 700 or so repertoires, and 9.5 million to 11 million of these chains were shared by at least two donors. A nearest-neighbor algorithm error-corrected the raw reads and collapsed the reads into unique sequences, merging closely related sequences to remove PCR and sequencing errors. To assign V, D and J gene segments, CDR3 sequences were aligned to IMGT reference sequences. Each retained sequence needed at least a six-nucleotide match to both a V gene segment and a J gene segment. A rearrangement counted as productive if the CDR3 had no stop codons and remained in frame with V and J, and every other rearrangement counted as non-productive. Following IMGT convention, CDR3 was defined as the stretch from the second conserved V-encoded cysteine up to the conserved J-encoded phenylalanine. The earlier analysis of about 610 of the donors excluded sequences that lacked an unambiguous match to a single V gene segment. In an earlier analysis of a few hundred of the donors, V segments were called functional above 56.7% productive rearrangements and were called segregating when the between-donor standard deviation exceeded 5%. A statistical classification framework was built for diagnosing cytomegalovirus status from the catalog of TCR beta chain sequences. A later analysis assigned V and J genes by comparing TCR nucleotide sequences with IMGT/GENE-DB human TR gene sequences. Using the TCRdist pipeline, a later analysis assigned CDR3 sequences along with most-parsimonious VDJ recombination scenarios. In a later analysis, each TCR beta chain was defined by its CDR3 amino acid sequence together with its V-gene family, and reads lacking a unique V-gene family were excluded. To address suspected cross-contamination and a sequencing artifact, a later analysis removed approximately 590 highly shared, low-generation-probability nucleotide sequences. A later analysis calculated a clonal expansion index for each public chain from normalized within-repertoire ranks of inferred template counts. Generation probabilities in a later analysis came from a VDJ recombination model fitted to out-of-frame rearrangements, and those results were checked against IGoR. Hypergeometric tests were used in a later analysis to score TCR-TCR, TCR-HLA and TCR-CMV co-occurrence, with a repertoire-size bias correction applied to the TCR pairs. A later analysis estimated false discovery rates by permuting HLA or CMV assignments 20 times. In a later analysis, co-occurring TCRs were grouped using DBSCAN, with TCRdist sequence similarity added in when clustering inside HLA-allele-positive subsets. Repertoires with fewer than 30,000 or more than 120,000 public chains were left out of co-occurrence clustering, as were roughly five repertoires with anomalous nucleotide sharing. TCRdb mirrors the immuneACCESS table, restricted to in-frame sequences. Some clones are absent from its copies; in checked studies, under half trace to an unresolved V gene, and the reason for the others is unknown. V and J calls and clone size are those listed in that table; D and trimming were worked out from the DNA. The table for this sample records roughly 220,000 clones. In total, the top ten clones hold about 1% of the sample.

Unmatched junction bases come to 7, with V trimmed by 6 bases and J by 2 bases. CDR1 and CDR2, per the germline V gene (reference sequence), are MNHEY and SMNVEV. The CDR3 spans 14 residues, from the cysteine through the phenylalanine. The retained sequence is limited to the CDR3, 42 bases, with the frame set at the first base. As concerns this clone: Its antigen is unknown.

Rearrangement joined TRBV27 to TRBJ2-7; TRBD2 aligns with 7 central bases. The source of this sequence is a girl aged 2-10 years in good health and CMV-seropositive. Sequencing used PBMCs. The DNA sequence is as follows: TGTGCCAGCAGCCCCGGGACTAAGGCCTACGAGCAGTACTTC. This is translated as CASSPGTKAYEQYF.